This T cell receptor (beta chain) was documented in a study of OX40 agonist ivuxolimab in advanced cancers. Overall study: Patients were infused with ivuxolimab every 2 weeks at 0.01 to 10 mg/kg.

Points on this clone: No antigen is known for it.

Study findings and constraints: Relative to CD4+, CD8+ T cells held more expanded clones on average.

Measured with immunoSEQ multiplex PCR; TCRdb has only the in-frame clones, and not every one. The sample records around 76,000 clones, approximately 87% being singletons. The CDR3 covers 14 residues. V was clipped by 5 bases and J by 4 bases; unmatched bases: 7. Germline V gene lookup returns CDR1 LNHDA and CDR2 SQIVND (reference sequence). Blood sampling was done at baseline, cycle 4 day 1, and cycle 7 day 1. The chain uses TRBV19 and TRBJ1-1; the match to TRBD1 covers 7 bases. The TCR originated in an adult with an advanced solid tumor such as melanoma, head and neck, liver or kidney cancer. This material consisted of CD4+ or CD8+ T cells sorted from blood, taken in a trial of the OX40 agonist ivuxolimab. The CDR3 sequence is CASSFKGGPTEAFF. The CDR3 nucleotides are TGTGCCAGTAGTTTCAAAGGGGGCCCCACTGAAGCTTTCTTT.